This T cell receptor (beta chain) is drawn from a study of beta chain features in type 1 diabetes. Study-level results: Patients with Type 1 diabetes showed moderately but significantly shorter TCRB CDR3s in all four CD4+ subsets. Using cDNA template may skew counts toward highly expressing activated cells. VDJ junctions from patients with type 1 diabetes contained fewer insertions and more deletions. Compared with healthy donors, patients appeared to share more similar naive, central memory and regulatory TCRB repertoires.

This clone has only a few counts. Its antigen is unknown. Researchers reported sorting CD4+ naive, central memory, regulatory and stem cell-like memory cells via CD45RO/CCR7/CD25/CD127/CD95/CD27. What was sequenced were expressed TCRB transcripts, since all of the isolated RNA had been reverse transcribed. Using immunoSEQ multiplex PCR, the repertoire was profiled, and TCRdb retains in-frame clones only, with some absent. The sample holds some 360,000 clones, 8.5% to 10% seen once. Germline CDR1 and CDR2: SGHAT and FQNNGV. The CDR3 is 13 residues long. Germline trimming cut 4 bases from V and 8 bases from J; bases unmatched to any gene: 6.

This receptor was obtained from a man younger than 45 with type 1 diabetes. Sequenced sample: central memory CD4+ T cells from blood. The chain carries TRBV11-2 and TRBJ1-2; 8 nucleotides align to TRBD1. CDR3 sequence: CASSSDRDSGYTF. The DNA of the CDR3 is TGTGCCAGCAGCTCGGACAGGGATAGCGGCTACACCTTC.